The present entry profiles one TCR beta chain with its context. Its binding antigen is unknown. No clone much larger than this one lies a single base away; base qualities are absent. This sample is drawn from a study of blood T cell repertoires in COVID-19 (dated by TCRdb to about 2020). Regarding the research as a whole: Collaborator samples came from the United States, Italy and Spain and covered acute and convalescent phases of COVID-19. The prospective study material was composed of cDNA or gDNA derived from T cells, B-cell-depleted T cells, or PBMCs. The dataset comprised deeply sampled blood TCRbeta repertoires from subjects exposed to, actively infected with, or recovered from COVID-19. The repertoires were released in a freely available public database meant as a resource for research on the immune response to SARS-CoV-2. The samples were drawn from two sources: the first 160 participants of the ongoing ImmuneRACE study, and 1,254 subjects contributed by 6 global collaborators. A de-identified subject ID, COVID-19 status, age in years and sex were almost always included in the sample metadata. Where available, HLA class I and class II types were obtained from metadata supplied by the sample provider rather than from assay-based typing. General findings and caveats noted by the study authors: How much clinical and demographic metadata was included differed by source and by participant, and the metadata was provided uncurated.

Each collaborating institution followed its own protocols to collect whole blood in K2EDTA tubes. For TCRbeta analysis, collaborator samples were shipped as frozen whole blood, as isolated PBMCs, or as DNA extracted from either sample type. V sheds 1 base and J sheds 6 bases, leaving 10 bases between their ends. Measured from the cysteine to the phenylalanine, the CDR3 is 14 residues long. Just CDR3 DNA is preserved here, 42 bases in frame from base 1. CDR1 SGHTA and CDR2 FQGNSA were looked up in the germline V gene. TCRbeta CDR3 regions were amplified from genomic DNA using the immunoSEQ Assay, a bias-controlled multiplex PCR. Per the authors' processing: The number of nucleated cells in each sample was estimated from the amplification of reference gene primers within the assay. Sequence reads were collapsed and filtered to measure the absolute abundance of every unique TCRbeta CDR3 rearrangement. For each sample, productive Simpson clonality was calculated as the square root of Simpson's diversity index over productive rearrangements. What TCRdb holds here is the immuneACCESS table cut down to in-frame rearrangements. Part of the clones is not present; checked against another copy, under half of the missing clones reflect an unresolved V gene, and the others are unexplained. V and J calls and clone size are those listed in that table; D and trimming were worked out from the DNA. Within this sample are some 65,000 clones, with approximately 79% of them counted one time only. The ten largest clones represent around 5.8% of the sample.

This TCR derives from a woman between 65 and 79 years old with acute or convalescent COVID-19. Sequenced input: peripheral blood. This sequence uses TRBV7-2 and TRBJ2-1; TRBD2 could be the D gene, as 6 bases match. For the CDR3, the sequence is CASSLGWRVNEQFF. The DNA sequence is TGTGCCAGCAGCTTAGGGTGGAGGGTCAATGAGCAGTTCTTC.